The 22 T cell receptor beta chains given below trace back to one sample, sequenced in a study of blood T cell repertoires in COVID-19 (dated by TCRdb to about 2020). Library generation was performed with the immunoSEQ multiplex PCR assay. TCRdb took this table from immuneACCESS and kept in-frame rearrangements with V and J called. Such tables lack part of the clones; where checked against another copy, unresolved V genes explain under half of the gap, and the rest is unexplained. The sample contains more than 100,000 clones, 84% of them found a single time. The top ten constitute over 10% of the sample. The sample taken for sequencing was peripheral blood. Every receptor here comes from a human donor in a cohort sampled during active or convalescent COVID-19.

The chain employs TRBV28 and TRBJ1-6; tentative D call: TRBD1 (5 bases). The CDR3 has 15 amino acids. Trimming pared 7 bases from V and 3 bases from J, leaving 13 bases between. Looked up from germline, CDR1 is MDHEN and CDR2 is SYDVKM. DNA of the CDR3: TGTGCCAGCACTCGGGGGACGGGCTATAATTCACCCCTCCACTTT. Its protein is CASTRGTGYNSPLHF.

In its sample, this clone was seen a few times. The chain combines TRBV9 with TRBJ1-1; D may be TRBD1 (6 bases). The CDR3 runs 13 residues. V dropped 2 bases and J dropped 7 bases, with 12 bases sitting between them. CDR1 is SGDLS and CDR2 is YYNGEE in the germline V gene. CDR3 nucleotides: TGTGCCAGCAGCGTTTTGGGGGCGGGTGAAGCTTTCTTT. Translated, it gives CASSVLGAGEAFF.

The genes are TRBV6-5 and TRBJ1-1; 9 positions match TRBD1. CDR3 size: 15 residues. Germline assignment: CDR1 MNHEY and CDR2 SVGAGI. With V trimmed by 10 bases and J by 4 bases, 13 bases remained unmatched. DNA for the CDR3: TGTGCCATTAGACAGGGGGGTGGATGGGGCACTGAAGCTTTCTTT. It yields the protein CAIRQGGGWGTEAFF.

The chain combines TRBV30 with TRBJ1-3; tentatively, D is TRBD1 (6 bases). Germline-derived CDR1 and CDR2 are GTSNPN and SVGIG (reference sequence). The CDR3 extends over 14 amino acids. Trimming stripped 0 bases from V and 1 base from J, with 7 bases between. Written as DNA, the CDR3 is TGTGCCTGGAGTGTAGGGGGTTCTGGAAACACCATATATTTT. The encoded protein is CAWSVGGSGNTIYF.

The gene calls are TRBV29-1 and TRBJ2-3; 13 bases fit TRBD2. V shed 6 bases and J 6 bases; nucleotides not matched to a gene: 9. The CDR3 is 15 amino acids. From germline, CDR1 is SQVTM and CDR2 ANQGSEA. The CDR3 DNA follows: TGCAGCGTAGAGACTAGCGGGGGGTTGTTTGATACGCAGTATTTT. Protein sequence: CSVETSGGLFDTQYF.

The V call is TRBV5-1, the J call TRBJ2-5, with 10 bases aligning to TRBD1. The V gene end was trimmed by 2 bases and the J gene end by 5 bases; junction bases not matched to a gene: 6. Looked up from germline, CDR1 is SGHRS and CDR2 is YFSETQ. The CDR3 totals 15 residues. The chain's CDR3 is CASSFGDRGSETQYF. CDR3 DNA sequence: TGCGCCAGCAGCTTTGGGGACAGGGGATCCGAGACCCAGTACTTC.

The rearrangement joins TRBV6-1 to TRBJ1-5, with 7 bases fitting TRBD1. The CDR3 is 14 residues long. The V and J ends lost 2 bases and 2 bases, in that order; junction bases with no gene match: 0. Per germline, CDR1 MNHNS and CDR2 SASEGT. The CDR3 protein is CASSEQGGNQPQHF. The CDR3 region has the DNA TGTGCCAGCAGTGAACAGGGGGGCAATCAGCCCCAGCATTTT.

This chain connects TRBV24-1 to TRBJ2-1, with TRBD1 identical over 7 bases. From germline, CDR1 is KGHDR and CDR2 SFDVKD. The J segment lost 6 bases and the V segment lost 5 bases, leaving 12 bases of the junction unmatched. The CDR3 sequence is 16 residues long. The CDR3 DNA is TGTGCCACCAGTGCCCTATTACCGGGACAGAGCAATGAGCAGTTCTTC. This codes for CATSALLPGQSNEQFF.

The chain combines TRBV24-1 with TRBJ2-5; D remains unclear. Germline CDR1 KGHDR, CDR2 SFDVKD. The CDR3 has 13 residues. The germline V and J ends were trimmed by 4 bases and 1 base, with 6 bases remaining between them. The CDR3 bases are TGTGCCACCAGTGAGGGCTTCCAAGAGACCCAGTACTTC. Translation gives CATSEGFQETQYF.

This rearrangement joins TRBV9 to TRBJ1-2; D is ambiguous. Trimming cost V 4 bases and J 4 bases, with 11 bases left between them. Looked up from germline, CDR1 is SGDLS and CDR2 is YYNGEE. The CDR3 is 13 residues long. CDR3 sequence reads: CASSFTYSYGYTF. The CDR3 nucleotides read TGTGCCAGCAGCTTCACATACAGCTATGGCTACACCTTC.

This clone was counted a few times. The chain couples TRBV10-2 to TRBJ2-2; 8 positions match TRBD1. From germline, CDR1 is WSHSY and CDR2 SAAADI. Trimming cost V 4 bases and J 5 bases; bases outside gene matches: 6. This CDR3 has 15 amino acids. CDR3 in DNA: TGCGCCAGCAGTGGCCAGGACAGGGCGACCGGGGAGCTGTTTTTT. Residues: CASSGQDRATGELFF.

The table lists this clone with a count of one. The gene calls are TRBV19 and TRBJ2-3; a possible D gene is TRBD1 (6 bases). Germline CDR1 reads LNHDA; CDR2 reads SQIVND (reference sequence). There are 13 residues in the CDR3. V shed 9 bases and J shed 3 bases, with 13 bases lying between them. CDR3 sequence: CASTGLRTDTQYF. The CDR3 region has the DNA TGTGCCAGCACAGGGTTAAGAACAGATACGCAGTATTTT.

V and J are TRBV5-1 and TRBJ2-2, with D unclear. This CDR3 has 14 amino acids. Deletions cut 2 bases from V and 4 bases from J, with 9 bases between. CDR1 is SGHRS and CDR2 is YFSETQ in the germline V gene. Here the CDR3 DNA reads TGCGCCAGCAGCTTTCAGGCCTCCACCGGGGAGCTGTTTTTT. Translated: CASSFQASTGELFF.

The rearrangement joins TRBV5-1 to TRBJ1-1, with D perhaps TRBD1 (6 bases). The ends were cut back, 3 bases at V and 6 bases at J, with 12 bases in the middle. There are 13 residues in the CDR3. Germline V CDR1 and CDR2: SGHRS, YFSETQ. CDR3 DNA: TGCGCCAGCAGCTCCAGGGGTTCCCCTGAAGCTTTCTTT. It translates to CASSSRGSPEAFF.

This chain links TRBV16 with TRBJ2-4; D is uncertain. CDR1 and CDR2 from the germline V gene are KGHSY and FQNENV. There are 16 residues in the CDR3. Trimming shortened V by 0 bases and J by 0 bases, and 9 bases separated the two germline ends. This CDR3 reads CASSQSSLLAKNIQYF. The CDR3 region has the DNA TGTGCCAGCAGCCAATCGAGCTTACTAGCCAAAAACATTCAGTACTTC.

This chain uses TRBV18 with TRBJ1-4; the D gene is possibly TRBD1 (6 bases). The germline V and J ends were trimmed by 2 bases and 4 bases, with 8 bases remaining between them. The CDR3 runs to 14 residues. Germline V lookup: CDR1 KGHSH, CDR2 LQKENI. The CDR3 sequence is CASSPRQVNEKLFF. In DNA form, the CDR3 reads TGTGCCAGCTCACCAAGACAGGTTAATGAAAAACTGTTTTTT.

The gene calls are TRBV19 and TRBJ2-1, with no clear D. The CDR3 is 15 amino acids. In germline, CDR1 is LNHDA, CDR2 SQIVND (reference sequence). V lost 3 bases and J 0 bases, leaving 9 bases between the germline ends. The CDR3 nucleotides are TGTGCCAGTAGTATGCGCTCGAACTCCTACAATGAGCAGTTCTTC. The encoded protein is CASSMRSNSYNEQFF.

This chain uses TRBV6-5 with TRBJ1-2; D is ambiguous. Germline CDR1 MNHEY, CDR2 SVGAGI. This CDR3 has 13 amino acids. V was clipped by 6 bases and J by 0 bases, with 8 bases between them. The CDR3 spells CASRTGANYGYTF. As DNA, the CDR3 is TGTGCCAGCAGGACGGGAGCTAACTATGGCTACACCTTC.

The chain links TRBV19 to TRBJ1-2; TRBD1 matches 8 bases. The CDR3 has 13 amino acids. Germline CDR1 reads LNHDA; CDR2 reads SQIVND (reference sequence). The trim removed 6 bases at V and 7 bases at J, leaving 7 bases unmatched. CDR3 nucleotide sequence: TGTGCCAGTAGCGAAGGACAGGGCACTGGCTACACCTTC. This sequence encodes CASSEGQGTGYTF.

This clone appeared once. The chain carries TRBV19 and TRBJ1-1, with TRBD1 as a possible D gene (5 bases). CDR1 and CDR2 from the germline V gene are LNHDA and SQIVND (reference sequence). V lost 8 bases to trimming and J lost 2 bases, with 12 bases between them. This CDR3 region has 13 residues. In DNA form, the CDR3 reads TGTGCCAGTCCCAACGGGGGAAACACTGAAGCTTTCTTT. It yields the protein CASPNGGNTEAFF.

The chain uses TRBV10-3 and TRBJ1-2; D not resolved. The V gene lost 11 bases and the J gene lost 9 bases, with 19 bases spanning the gap. CDR3 length: 12 amino acids. In germline, CDR1 is ENHRY, CDR2 SYGVKD. The CDR3 DNA is TGTGCCGTCACGGAGGGTCCGCCTCGCTACACCTTC. It is translated as CAVTEGPPRYTF.

The chain has TRBV19 and TRBJ1-2; D remains ambiguous. The V end was cut by 6 bases, the J end by 6 bases, with 20 bases between. Germline-derived CDR1 and CDR2 are LNHDA and SQIVND (reference sequence). The CDR3 runs 15 residues. The DNA of the CDR3 is TGTGCCAGTAGCCCACCCGGGGAAAGATGGCATGGCTACACCTTC. Amino acid sequence: CASSPPGERWHGYTF.